This T cell receptor beta chain was obtained from a study of post-analysis software for immune sequencing data (dated by TCRdb to between 2014 and 2017). Describing the broader study: Recorded disease courses included relapsing-remitting, secondary progressive and progressive-relapsing multiple sclerosis, with some patients lacking subtype annotation. The patient repertoires were compared against around eleven previously published healthy control repertoires obtained from donors aged roughly 6 to 28 years. A subset of samples was prepared in parallel using single-end sample barcoding, then pooled and co-amplified after Illumina adapter ligation. Findings and caveats that apply to the study as a whole: The multiple sclerosis patient group was slightly younger than the control group. Significantly higher frequencies in patients than in controls were found for roughly 5 TRBV segments, including TRBV5-6, TRBV5-1 and TRBV20-1. Strong co-clustering of samples prepared in the same batch was shown by direct clustering with F measure, prompting a batch-effect correction. Compared with controls, multiple sclerosis patients had significantly lower normalized Chao1 diversity, a finding suggesting substantial peripheral T-cell clonal expansion.

As for this clonotype: Its specific antigen is unknown. Nothing much larger sits one base from this clone, and base qualities are not available.

To demonstrate the VDJtools post-analysis software, TCR beta repertoires were profiled from the peripheral blood of more than ten young patients with multiple sclerosis. Multiple sclerosis patients were children and adolescents aged 6 to 15 years. Libraries were constructed by PCR. Sequencing used an Illumina HiSeq 2500. To reduce PCR and sequencing biases, unique molecular identifiers were incorporated into the TCR beta cDNA libraries. Some 500,000 cDNA molecules were obtained for every 1 to 10 million input T cells, so each molecule roughly corresponded to one T cell. The patient libraries were prepared and sequenced using the same protocol as the earlier healthy control dataset. Within a given batch, samples were prepared together, multiplexed and sequenced on the same HiSeq lane. Processing in the source paper ran as follows. MIGEC was used to process the raw barcoded reads, and molecular identifier groups with only a single read were discarded before consensus assembly and CDR3 extraction. VDJtools was used for post-analysis of the clonotype tables, and diversity was normalized by down-sampling every dataset to the size of the smallest sample. To correct batch-related cross-sample contamination, repertoire overlap clustering matched CDR3 amino acid sequences but not nucleotide sequences. TCRdb trimmed the raw reads at Q25, called clones with MiXCR and kept productive beta chains. One record per CDR3 amino acid sequence lists the most common genes and DNA. V and J calls and clone size were set by TCRdb, not the authors. This sample holds fewer than 850,000 distinct CDR3 sequences; around 45% were observed only once. The leading ten clones occupy roughly 4.9% of the sample.

The CDR3 goes from the cysteine to the phenylalanine over 15 residues. The entry retains the CDR3 DNA only, 45 bases that are in frame from base 1. CDR1 and CDR2 (PRHDT, FYEKMQ) derive from the germline V gene (reference sequence). V was cut back by 3 bases and J by 3 bases, leaving a gap of 15 bases between them. The rearranged chain carries TRBV13 and TRBJ2-7; a tentative D match to TRBD2 spans 6 bases. The origin of this receptor is a girl aged 5-17 years with multiple sclerosis. The sequencing input was blood. The DNA is TGTGCCAGCAGCTTGGGGGACTCTCTCGGCTACGAGCAGTACTTC. Its protein product is CASSLGDSLGYEQYF.